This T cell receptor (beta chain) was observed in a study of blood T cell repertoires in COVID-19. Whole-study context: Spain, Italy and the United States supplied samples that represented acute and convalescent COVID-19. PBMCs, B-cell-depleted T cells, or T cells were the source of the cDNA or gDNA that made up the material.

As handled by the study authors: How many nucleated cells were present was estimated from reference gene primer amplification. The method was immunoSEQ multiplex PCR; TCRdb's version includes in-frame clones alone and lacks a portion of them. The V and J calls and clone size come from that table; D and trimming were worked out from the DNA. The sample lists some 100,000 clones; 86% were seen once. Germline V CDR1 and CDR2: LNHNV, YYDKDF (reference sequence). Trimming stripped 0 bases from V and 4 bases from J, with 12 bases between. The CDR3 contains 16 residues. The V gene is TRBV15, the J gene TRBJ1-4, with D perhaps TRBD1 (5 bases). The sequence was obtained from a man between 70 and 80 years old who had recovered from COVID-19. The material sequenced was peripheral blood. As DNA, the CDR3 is TGTGCCACCAGCAGAGATCCGGCAGGGTTTAATGAAAAACTGTTTTTT. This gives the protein CATSRDPAGFNEKLFF.